This T cell receptor (beta chain) comes out of a study of lymphopenia after photon versus proton radiotherapy. Overall study findings and caveats: Authors raise, but do not show, better survival with proton therapy. Proton therapy kept repertoires fairly stable, unlike photons, which gained effector/memory cells. Larger post-nadir TCR diversity loss correlated inversely with survival in deceased patients. Oligoclonal CD8+ Temra expansion after nadir drove photon patients' diversity drop.

Clones were read by immunoSEQ multiplex PCR, and TCRdb kept only the in-frame ones, dropping some. Counted here are under 80,000 clones, about 90% occurring once; the ten biggest clones make up about 2.5%. V shed 3 bases and J 6 bases; nucleotides not matched to a gene: 9. This CDR3 is built from 17 residues. CDR1 LGHNA and CDR2 YNFKEQ come from the germline V gene. The table lists this clone with a few counts. Its antigen is unknown. The sequenced sample was peripheral blood, obtained from a patient treated with photon-based radiotherapy. The chain recombines TRBV4-2 with TRBJ2-3; 13 bases are shared with TRBD2. The receptor was derived from a man aged 35 to 55 with gastric cancer. CDR3: CASSQRALAGGPDTQYF. In DNA, the CDR3 is TGTGCCAGCAGCCAGAGAGCACTAGCGGGGGGGCCGGATACGCAGTATTTT.